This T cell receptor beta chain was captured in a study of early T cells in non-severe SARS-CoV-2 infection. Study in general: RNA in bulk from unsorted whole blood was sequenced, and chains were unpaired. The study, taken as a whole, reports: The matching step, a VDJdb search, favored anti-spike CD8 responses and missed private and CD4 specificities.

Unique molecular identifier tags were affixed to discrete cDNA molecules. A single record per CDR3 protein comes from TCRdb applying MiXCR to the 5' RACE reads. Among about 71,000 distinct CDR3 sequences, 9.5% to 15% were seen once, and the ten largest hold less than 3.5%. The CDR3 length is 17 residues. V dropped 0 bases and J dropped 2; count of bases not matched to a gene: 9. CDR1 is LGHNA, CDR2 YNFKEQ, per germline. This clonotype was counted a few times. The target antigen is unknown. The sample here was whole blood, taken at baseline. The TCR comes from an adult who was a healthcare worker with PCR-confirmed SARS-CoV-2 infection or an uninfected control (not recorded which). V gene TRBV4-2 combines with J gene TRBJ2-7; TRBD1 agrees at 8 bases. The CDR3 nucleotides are TGTGCCAGCAGCCAAGATCAGTGGGGACAGGCTACCTACGAGCAGTACTTC. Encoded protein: CASSQDQWGQATYEQYF.